The 23 T cell receptor beta chains below come from one sample, sequenced in a study of vaccination and CD4 T cells after COVID-19. At the Johns Hopkins FTIC core, DNA taken from cultured CD4+ T cells was sequenced by way of the Oncomine TCR Beta short-read assay. A single record per CDR3 protein comes from TCRdb applying MiXCR to the PCR reads. The sample consists of approximately 15,000 distinct CDR3 sequences, roughly 80% of them appearing once. The antigens these receptors bind are not known. Documented treatment: roughly 11-day PBMC culture with coronavirus spike peptide pools or control peptides (ViraFEST assay). Sequencing used CD4+ T cells from blood, cultured in vitro, obtained after SARS-CoV-2 vaccination. These receptors originate from a human donor who received a COVID-19 vaccine.

This clonotype is a singleton in its sample. For the CDR3, the DNA is TGTGCCAGCAGTTACGATGGACAGGGGGTCTACGAGCAGTACTTC. This encodes CASSYDGQGVYEQYF. The chain uses TRBV6-5 and TRBJ2-7; 10 bases match TRBD1. The CDR3 totals 15 residues. Germline CDR1 reads MNHEY; CDR2 reads SVGAGI. The V gene end was trimmed by 2 bases and the J gene end by 3 bases; junction bases not matched to a gene: 4.

V gene TRBV6-1 combines with J gene TRBJ1-2; unclear D gene. Trimming cost V 8 bases and J 10 bases, with 11 bases left between them. The CDR3 is 10 amino acids. The germline V gene encodes CDR1 MNHNS and CDR2 SASEGT. The CDR3 DNA is TGTGCCAGCCTGGCGCTGAACTACACCTTC. It is translated as CASLALNYTF.

The chain uses TRBV27 and TRBJ1-6; TRBD1 matches 9 bases. V lost 6 bases to trimming and J lost 0 bases; unmatched junction nucleotides: 15. Germline V gene lookup returns CDR1 MNHEY and CDR2 SMNVEV (reference sequence). There are 20 residues in the CDR3. This chain's CDR3 is CASRPATGGWYGSYNSPLHF. In DNA, the CDR3 is TGTGCCAGCAGGCCGGCAACAGGGGGCTGGTATGGCTCCTATAATTCACCCCTCCACTTT.

This clonotype appeared once. The chain joins TRBV15 to TRBJ1-2, with D unresolved. Germline-derived CDR1 and CDR2 are LNHNV and YYDKDF (reference sequence). V was trimmed by 5 bases and J by 3 bases, leaving 7 bases between them. This CDR3 has 12 amino acids. The CDR3 reads CATSGQHYGYTF. CDR3 DNA sequence: TGTGCCACCAGCGGGCAGCACTATGGCTACACCTTC.

V usage is TRBV7-2 and J usage is TRBJ1-2; 8 positions match TRBD1. After removal of 5 bases from V and 4 bases from J, the junction contained 3 bases not matched to a gene. The length of the CDR3 is 13 residues. Germline CDR1 SGHTA, CDR2 FQGNSA. CDR3: CASSRTGIYGYTF. CDR3 coding DNA: TGTGCCAGCAGCCGGACAGGGATCTATGGCTACACCTTC.

The V and J genes are TRBV5-1 and TRBJ1-2; D perhaps matches TRBD1 (6 bases). In germline, CDR1 is SGHRS, CDR2 YFSETQ. The V end was cut by 0 bases, the J end by 3 bases, with 12 bases between. The CDR3 runs 15 residues. The CDR3 loop reads CASSLGQVPHYGYTF. CDR3 sequence (DNA): TGCGCCAGCAGCTTGGGACAGGTCCCTCACTATGGCTACACCTTC.

This clonotype has a single count. The J gene is TRBJ2-3, the V gene TRBV2; D possibly corresponds to TRBD2 (6 bases). The CDR3 length is 14 residues. V lost 8 bases and J lost 0, with 12 bases in between. Germline lookup yields CDR1 SNHLY and CDR2 FYNNEI. CDR3 sequence (DNA): TGTGCCAGCGATAGCGGTTCTAGCACAGATACGCAGTATTTT. This encodes CASDSGSSTDTQYF.

The chain has TRBV20-1 and TRBJ2-7; tentative D call: TRBD2 (6 bases). V shed 5 bases and J shed 0 bases, with 20 bases lying between them. This CDR3 has 16 amino acids. Germline CDR1 and CDR2: DFQATT and SNEGSKA (reference sequence). The CDR3 spells CSARGTLTGGSYEQYF. The DNA for the CDR3 is TGCAGTGCTCGGGGGACCCTCACCGGCGGCTCCTACGAGCAGTACTTC.

Within the sample, this clonotype is medium-sized. The chain links TRBV7-9 to TRBJ2-2; 8 positions agree with TRBD1. With 5 bases clipped from V and 2 bases from J, the junction kept 4 bases outside the gene matches. Per germline, CDR1 SEHNR and CDR2 FQNEAQ (reference sequence). This CDR3 contains 15 residues. The CDR3 nucleotides are TGTGCCAGCAGCGGACAGGGTGGAAACACCGGGGAGCTGTTTTTT. Its protein is CASSGQGGNTGELFF.

The chain couples TRBV10-1 to TRBJ2-6; the D gene is possibly TRBD1 (5 bases). From germline, CDR1 is WNHNN and CDR2 SYGVQD (reference sequence). There are 16 residues in the CDR3. Deletions cut 6 bases from V and 0 bases from J, with 12 bases between. The CDR3 spells CASSPRESSGANVLTF. The CDR3, as DNA: TGCGCCAGCAGCCCCAGGGAAAGCTCTGGGGCCAACGTCCTGACTTTC.

The gene calls are TRBV6-1 and TRBJ1-3; possible D gene TRBD1, 5 bases. The germline V gene encodes CDR1 MNHNS and CDR2 SASEGT. The CDR3 runs 15 residues. V shed 6 bases and J shed 5 bases, with 17 bases lying between them. CDR3 protein: CASSPTGTDRNTIYF. CDR3 DNA sequence: TGTGCCAGCAGCCCCACCGGGACGGATCGAAACACCATATATTTT.

The chain combines TRBV5-1 with TRBJ1-5; D ambiguous. The CDR3 spans 13 residues. Germline V CDR1 and CDR2: SGHRS, YFSETQ. V gave up 2 bases and J gave up 9 bases, with 12 bases separating them. The CDR3 protein is CASSLRGPPPQHF. Here the CDR3 DNA reads TGCGCCAGCAGCTTACGAGGGCCCCCGCCCCAGCATTTT.

The chain has TRBV11-3 and TRBJ2-2; D gene uncertain. The CDR3 sequence is 11 residues long. V was trimmed by 8 bases and J by 7 bases, leaving 8 bases between them. Germline-derived CDR1 and CDR2 are SGHNT and YENEEA. The CDR3 nucleotides read TGTGCCAGCGCCGCCATCGGGGAGCTGTTTTTT. Translation gives CASAAIGELFF.

This rearrangement joins TRBV3-1 to TRBJ2-5; no definite D call. The V end was cut by 1 base, the J end by 2 bases, with 8 bases between. The CDR3 extends over 14 amino acids. Germline CDR1 reads LGHDT; CDR2 reads YNNKEL (reference sequence). The CDR3 is CASSQGFPQETQYF. The CDR3 DNA is TGTGCCAGCAGCCAAGGGTTCCCACAAGAGACCCAGTACTTC.

This clonotype was seen once. This rearrangement joins TRBV2 to TRBJ2-5; 7 bases map to TRBD1. The CDR3 runs 13 residues. Trimming removed 11 bases from V and 6 bases from J; junction bases left unmatched: 12. Germline V gene sequence: CDR1 SNHLY, CDR2 FYNNEI. In DNA form, the CDR3 reads TGTGCCCCCGCAGGCTCACAGGGGAAGACCCAGTACTTC. Translated, it gives CAPAGSQGKTQYF.

DNA of the CDR3: TGCAGTGCCTCCCGGGCCACTGAAGCTTTCTTT. Amino acid sequence: CSASRATEAFF. This rearrangement joins TRBV20-1 to TRBJ1-1; no clear D gene. V was trimmed by 6 bases and J by 4 bases, leaving 9 bases between them. CDR3 length: 11 amino acids. Germline CDR1 and CDR2: DFQATT and SNEGSKA (reference sequence).

The chain recombines TRBV2 with TRBJ2-7, with 8 bases fitting TRBD2. The J segment lost 6 bases and the V segment lost 1 base, leaving 8 bases of the junction unmatched. The germline gives CDR1 SNHLY, CDR2 FYNNEI. The CDR3 is 15 amino acids. The CDR3 sequence is CASSEVYREGGEQYF. CDR3 bases: TGTGCCAGCAGTGAAGTGTACCGGGAGGGGGGCGAGCAGTACTTC.

The rearrangement joins TRBV10-2 to TRBJ2-3; D remains unclear. The V gene's germline CDR1 is WSHSY and CDR2 SAAADI. The CDR3 is 17 amino acids. V lost 7 bases to trimming and J lost 4 bases, with 24 bases between them. DNA for the CDR3: TGCGCCAGCACCGAGTGGGTCAAAATAGGGCTACCAGATACGCAGTATTTT. This sequence encodes CASTEWVKIGLPDTQYF.

This clonotype rates as medium-sized. The V call is TRBV20-1, the J call TRBJ1-2; D is unclear. Germline V gene data show CDR1 as DFQATT and CDR2 as SNEGSKA (reference sequence). The CDR3 has 14 residues. The germline V and J ends were trimmed by 4 bases and 2 bases, with 14 bases remaining between them. DNA of the CDR3: TGCAGTGCTAAGTCCCCACAAGGGAACTATGGCTACACCTTC. Protein: CSAKSPQGNYGYTF.

This clonotype has more than one count but fewer than ten. The J gene is TRBJ1-1, the V gene TRBV30; D gene uncertain. V gave up 3 bases and J gave up 3 bases, with 14 bases separating them. Germline CDR1 reads GTSNPN; CDR2 reads SVGIG (reference sequence). The CDR3 extends over 14 amino acids. The DNA for the CDR3 is TGTGCCTGGAGAGCAGGTTCGTATGACACTGAAGCTTTCTTT. It translates to CAWRAGSYDTEAFF. The variable domain in full, with the rest retrieved from reference TRBV30 and TRBJ1-1, is SQTIHQWPATLVQPVGSPLSLECTVEGTSNPNLYWYRQAAGRGLQLLFYSVGIGQISSEVPQNLSASRPQDRQFILSSKKLLLSDSGFYLCAWRAGSYDTEAFFGQGTRLTVV.

This clonotype was observed a single time. This chain uses TRBV24-1 with TRBJ2-5; maybe TRBD1 (6 bases). The V and J ends lost 4 bases and 4 bases respectively, with 12 bases between them. This CDR3 comprises 14 residues. In germline, CDR1 is KGHDR, CDR2 SFDVKD. DNA of the CDR3: TGTGCCACCAGTGACCTCAGGGGTGGAGAGACCCAGTACTTC. Encoded protein: CATSDLRGGETQYF.

This clonotype was recorded once. The rearrangement links TRBV30 to TRBJ1-1, with a possible D match to TRBD1 (6 bases). CDR3 length: 14 amino acids. Between the trimmed V and J ends, which lost 3 bases and 4 bases, there was a span of 15 bases. Per germline, CDR1 GTSNPN and CDR2 SVGIG (reference sequence). CDR3 sequence reads: CAWSPIDRSTEAFF. The DNA for the CDR3 is TGTGCCTGGAGCCCGATCGACAGGTCCACTGAAGCTTTCTTT. Full variable domain (rest looked up from reference TRBV30 and TRBJ1-1): SQTIHQWPATLVQPVGSPLSLECTVEGTSNPNLYWYRQAAGRGLQLLFYSVGIGQISSEVPQNLSASRPQDRQFILSSKKLLLSDSGFYLCAWSPIDRSTEAFFGQGTRLTVV.

This chain joins TRBV10-3 and TRBJ1-2; D perhaps matches TRBD1 (5 bases). V lost 8 bases to trimming and J lost 1 base, with 8 bases between them. Germline CDR1 reads ENHRY; CDR2 reads SYGVKD. This CDR3 is 12 amino acids long. The CDR3 is CAIGDSNYGYTF. In DNA, the CDR3 is TGTGCCATCGGCGACAGTAACTATGGCTACACCTTC.